A single sample is the source of the 20 T cell receptor beta chains below, sequenced in a study of post-analysis software for immune sequencing data. Study findings and constraints: Patients carried 5 or 6 TRBV segments more frequently than controls did, and TRBV5-6, TRBV5-1 and TRBV20-1 were among them.

Antigen specificity for these receptors is unknown. The TCR beta cDNA libraries contained unique molecular identifiers. TCRdb reanalysed the PCR reads using MiXCR and keeps one entry per CDR3 protein. The data contain fewer than 850,000 distinct CDR3 sequences, less than 35% of them singletons. Source material: blood. The receptors shown here come from a girl aged 10 to 17 with multiple sclerosis.

V usage is TRBV19 and J usage is TRBJ2-3; the D is unclear. The CDR3 length is 12 residues. V was clipped by 6 bases and J by 6 bases, with 10 bases between them. Germline-derived CDR1 and CDR2 are LNHDA and SQIVND (reference sequence). The CDR3 sequence is CASSSAVDTQYF. The CDR3 bases are TGTGCCAGTAGCTCGGCAGTCGATACGCAGTATTTT.

This chain links TRBV6-2 or TRBV6-3 with TRBJ2-1, with 8 positions matching TRBD2. Germline CDR1 reads MNHEY; CDR2 reads SVGEGT. Trimming cost V 0 bases and J 9 bases; bases outside gene matches: 7. The CDR3 has 15 amino acids. Here the CDR3 DNA reads TGTGCCAGCAGTTACTCGCGAAGCGGGGGCGCTGAGCAGTTCTTC. As protein: CASSYSRSGGAEQFF.

The chain is built from TRBV5-1 and TRBJ2-1; D gene unclear. The CDR3 consists of 14 residues. From germline, CDR1 is SGHRS and CDR2 YFSETQ. With 4 bases removed from V and 5 bases from J, the gap between germline ends came to 13 bases. The CDR3 coding sequence is TGCGCCAGCAGCCCCTCGCGGCAGAACAATGAGCAGTTCTTC. This encodes CASSPSRQNNEQFF.

Note on this clonotype: A read error may produce the germline difference seen at one junction end. The chain employs TRBV5-1 and TRBJ2-1; 9 nucleotides align to TRBD2. The CDR3 runs to 15 residues. The germline gives CDR1 SGHRS, CDR2 YFSETQ. CDR3 sequence: CASSLRGGPHNEQFF. CDR3 DNA: TGCGCCAGCAGCCTGCGGGGGGGCCCCCACAATGAACAGTTCTTC.

This chain joins TRBV7-9 and TRBJ2-7; 7 positions match TRBD1. In germline, CDR1 is SEHNR, CDR2 FQNEAQ (reference sequence). The CDR3 runs to 14 residues. Trimming at V came to 7 bases and at J to 3 bases, leaving 9 bases not matched to a gene. This chain's CDR3 is CASTPQTGFYEQYF. The CDR3 DNA follows: TGTGCCAGCACCCCCCAGACAGGGTTCTACGAGCAGTACTTC.

This clonotype showed up many times. This chain links TRBV13 with TRBJ2-1; TRBD2 is a possible D gene (7 bases). The V end was cut by 4 bases, the J end by 9 bases, with 22 bases between. The CDR3 is made up of 16 amino acids. CDR1 and CDR2 (germline): PRHDT, FYEKMQ (reference sequence). The CDR3 DNA reads TGTGCCAGCAGCTCCCGACTAGGGGGGGAGTCTAGTGAGCAGTTCTTC. Translating it yields CASSSRLGGESSEQFF.

This clonotype has ten or more counts. The chain couples TRBV7-9 to TRBJ2-7, with D unclear. CDR1 SEHNR and CDR2 FQNEAQ come from the germline V gene (reference sequence). Trimming removed 4 bases from V and 3 bases from J, with 13 bases in between. This CDR3 region has 14 residues. CDR3 residues: CASSSEADHYEQYF. The CDR3 coding sequence is TGTGCCAGCAGCTCAGAGGCAGACCACTACGAGCAGTACTTC.

This rearrangement joins TRBV15 to TRBJ1-5, with D unclear. V lost 0 bases, J lost 1 base, and 7 bases lay in between. This CDR3 spans 15 amino acids. CDR1 and CDR2 from the germline V gene are LNHNV and YYDKDF (reference sequence). The CDR3 region has the DNA TGTGCCACCAGCAGAGATAGGCAGAGCAATCAGCCCCAGCATTTT. Its translation: CATSRDRQSNQPQHF. Supplemented by reference TRBV15 and TRBJ1-5, the full variable domain reads DAMVIQNPRYQVTQFGKPVTLSCSQTLNHNVMYWYQQKSSQAPKLLFHYYDKDFNNEADTPDNFQSRRPNTSFCFLDIRSPGLGDTAMYLCATSRDRQSNQPQHFGDGTRLSIL.

J is TRBJ2-5 and V is TRBV5-1, with D perhaps matching TRBD1 (6 bases). The CDR3 has 17 residues. Trimming removed 0 bases at V and 4 bases at J, with 19 bases between. Germline lookup yields CDR1 SGHRS and CDR2 YFSETQ. The CDR3 DNA is TGCGCCAGCAGCTTGGTTTCAACCCGATGGGGGCGAGAGACCCAGTACTTC. It translates to CASSLVSTRWGRETQYF. Filled out from reference TRBV5-1 and TRBJ2-5, the complete variable domain reads KAGVTQTPRYLIKTRGQQVTLSCSPISGHRSVSWYQQTPGQGLQFLFEYFSETQRNKGNFPGRFSGRQFSNSRSEMNVSTLELGDSALYLCASSLVSTRWGRETQYFGPGTRLLVL.

The chain uses TRBV27 and TRBJ1-6; D not certain. The germline V gene encodes CDR1 MNHEY and CDR2 SMNVEV (reference sequence). The CDR3 contains 13 residues. The germline V and J ends were trimmed by 3 bases and 5 bases, with 5 bases remaining between them. CDR3 DNA sequence: TGTGCCAGCAGTTTCTGGGATAATTCACCCCTCCACTTT. Translated: CASSFWDNSPLHF.

The chain is built from TRBV6-5 and TRBJ1-1; the D is unclear. This CDR3 region has 15 residues. V dropped 0 bases and J dropped 0 bases, with 8 bases sitting between them. Germline-derived CDR1 and CDR2 are MNHEY and SVGAGI. CDR3 DNA sequence: TGTGCCAGCAGTTACTCCGGAAGCCTGAACACTGAAGCTTTCTTT. It encodes CASSYSGSLNTEAFF.

This chain links TRBV24-1 with TRBJ2-4; D gene uncertain. Germline-derived CDR1 and CDR2 are KGHDR and SFDVKD. This CDR3 region has 14 residues. With 5 bases removed from V and 2 bases from J, the gap between germline ends came to 9 bases. The CDR3 sequence is CATSGRGPKNIQYF. The CDR3 DNA reads TGTGCCACCAGTGGGCGAGGCCCCAAAAACATTCAGTACTTC.

The chain has TRBV20-1 and TRBJ2-7; 11 bases agree with TRBD2. The assigned J gene may be wrong: the sequence end matches TRBJ2-4 better. The length of the CDR3 is 14 residues. CDR1 and CDR2 from the germline V gene are DFQATT and SNEGSKA (reference sequence). CDR3 coding DNA: TGCAGTGCAAAACTAGCGGGGGCGAGGGGCATTCAGTACTTC. As protein: CSAKLAGARGIQYF.

This clonotype was seen many times. This chain uses TRBV5-1 with TRBJ2-1; weak D call: TRBD1 (6 bases). CDR1 is SGHRS, CDR2 YFSETQ, per germline. V was clipped by 0 bases and J by 0 bases, with 10 bases between them. CDR3 length: 16 amino acids. The CDR3 DNA follows: TGCGCCAGCAGCTTGGGGGGGCCAAGCTCCTACAATGAGCAGTTCTTC. It is translated as CASSLGGPSSYNEQFF.

J is TRBJ1-2 and V is TRBV12-3 or TRBV12-4, with TRBD1 matching 7 bases. The J segment lost 4 bases and the V segment lost 5 bases, leaving 10 bases of the junction unmatched. This CDR3 region has 15 residues. The CDR3 DNA sequence: TGTGCCAGCAGTACCAGACAGGGCGCTTCCTATGGCTACACCTTC. Translated: CASSTRQGASYGYTF.

Comments on this clonotype: Possible read error: a much larger clone is one base away. The chain carries TRBV4-1 and TRBJ1-2; D remains unclear. CDR1 and CDR2 from the germline V gene are MGHRA and YSYEKL. The length of the CDR3 is 13 residues. DNA for the CDR3: TGCGCCAGCAACTCCAGGACGGAGAATGGCTGCACCTTC. This gives the protein CASNSRTENGCTF.

The chain is built from TRBV3-1 and TRBJ1-1; D perhaps matches TRBD1 (6 bases). V was trimmed by 0 bases and J by 5 bases, leaving 10 bases between them. Germline V gene lookup returns CDR1 LGHDT and CDR2 YNNKEL (reference sequence). The CDR3 runs to 14 residues. The CDR3 DNA follows: TGTGCCAGCAGCCAAGATCAAAGGGGGACTGAAGCTTTCTTT. It yields the protein CASSQDQRGTEAFF.

The chain links TRBV6-5 to TRBJ2-2, with D perhaps being TRBD1 or TRBD2 (5 bases each). This CDR3 contains 16 residues. The V end was cut by 3 bases, the J end by 6 bases, with 17 bases between. Per germline, CDR1 MNHEY and CDR2 SVGAGI. The CDR3 region is CASSYPTTGTPGELFF. The CDR3 nucleotides are TGTGCCAGCAGTTATCCCACGACGGGGACCCCCGGGGAGCTGTTTTTT.

This chain joins TRBV4-3 and TRBJ2-1; 7 nucleotides match TRBD1. Trimming cost V 6 bases and J 9 bases; bases outside gene matches: 8. CDR1 and CDR2 from the germline V gene are LGHNA and YSLEER. CDR3 length: 13 amino acids. The CDR3 sequence is CASSGTDRAEQFF. The CDR3 DNA reads TGCGCCAGCAGTGGGACCGACAGGGCTGAGCAGTTCTTC.

This clonotype was detected only a few times. CDR3 protein: CASSRATGANEQFF. The CDR3 nucleotides are TGCGCCAGCAGCCGTGCGACAGGGGCCAATGAGCAGTTCTTC. The chain recombines TRBV4-3 with TRBJ2-1, with TRBD1 identical over 8 bases. Looked up from germline, CDR1 is LGHNA and CDR2 is YSLEER. CDR3 length: 14 residues. With 4 bases clipped from V and 6 bases from J, the junction kept 5 bases outside the gene matches.